A single sample gave rise to the 5 T cell receptor beta chains below, sequenced in a study of cytotoxic CD8 clonotypes in ibrutinib-treated CLL. Assay used: immunoSEQ multiplex PCR; TCRdb lists only in-frame clones, some missing. The repertoire holds about 27,000 clones, with approximately 68% as singletons. Specimen: PBMCs, collected after 24 months of ibrutinib treatment. These receptors originate from a human donor with chronic lymphocytic leukemia.

The chain joins TRBV18 to TRBJ2-5; D not certain. The CDR3 is made up of 12 amino acids. The ends were cut back, 2 bases at V and 5 bases at J, with 6 bases in the middle. Germline V gives CDR1 KGHSH, CDR2 LQKENI. The CDR3 protein is CASSPDGETQYF. The CDR3 DNA reads TGTGCCAGCTCACCAGACGGGGAGACCCAGTACTTC.

This clone was counted a single time. The chain combines TRBV6-6 with TRBJ1-1; D perhaps matches TRBD1 (5 bases). The CDR3 is 12 amino acids. The germline CDR1 and CDR2 sequences are MNHNY and SVGAGI (reference sequence). V was pared by 5 bases and J by 8 bases, with 12 bases between. As DNA, the CDR3 is TGTGCCAGCAGTCACCCTGAGGGGGAAGCTTTCTTT. This encodes CASSHPEGEAFF.

The CDR3 DNA follows: TGCGCCAGCAGCTTGGAGGGGGAACAGTACAATGAGCAGTTCTTC. Its protein product is CASSLEGEQYNEQFF. The chain uses TRBV5-1 and TRBJ2-1, with a weak D call TRBD1 (6 bases). This CDR3 is built from 15 residues. With 0 bases removed from V and 4 bases from J, the gap between germline ends came to 11 bases. CDR1 SGHRS and CDR2 YFSETQ come from the germline V gene.

This rearrangement joins TRBV9 to TRBJ2-3; 9 positions agree with TRBD2. Trimming took 9 bases from V and 0 from J; bases not matched to a gene: 5. The CDR3 extends over 14 amino acids. Germline V CDR1 and CDR2: SGDLS, YYNGEE. CDR3 region: CANLTSGSTDTQYF. CDR3 nucleotide sequence: TGTGCCAACCTGACTAGCGGAAGCACAGATACGCAGTATTTT.

This chain joins TRBV7-9 and TRBJ2-3; D possibly matches TRBD1 or TRBD2 (7 bases each). Germline assignment: CDR1 SEHNR and CDR2 FQNEAQ (reference sequence). This CDR3 has 16 residues. Trimming stripped 0 bases from V and 7 bases from J, with 17 bases between. The CDR3 loop is CASSLAFQGGTYTQYF. In DNA form, the CDR3 reads TGTGCCAGCAGCTTAGCTTTCCAGGGGGGGACGTATACGCAGTATTTT.